This TCR beta chain was found in a study of blood T cells in healthy people across ages (dated by TCRdb to the mid-2010s). Study-wide context: Template switching captured roughly one uniquely barcoded TCR beta cDNA molecule per two T cells in model experiments. The study measured age-related changes in TCR beta repertoire diversity using deep sequencing normalized with unique cDNA molecular identifiers. The donors were split into four age groups: young (average about 15 years), middle-aged (roughly 39), aged (approximately 60) and long-lived (under 90). To avoid experimental bias, donors of different ages were distributed randomly across sequencing lanes. The study analyzed two additional independent replicas of 1 million unique cDNA reads from the same blood draw for two donors, one aged 18 to 29 and one aged 80 or older.

From cysteine to phenylalanine, the CDR3 is 14 amino acids long. Only the CDR3 DNA stays, 42 bases, in frame from base 1. The protocol used for the library was 5' RACE. Sequencing relied on an Illumina HiSeq 2500. A second PCR of about 6 to 11 cycles was run with a J-beta primer mix and a sample-barcoded 5' primer. Each TCR beta cDNA molecule received a unique molecular identifier from a template-switch 5' adaptor carrying 12 random nucleotides. At least 2.5 million CDR3-containing paired-end reads were obtained from each sample. All of the RNA was converted into first-strand cDNA using the Mint cDNA synthesis kit, with a TRBC-specific oligonucleotide serving as the primer. Following uracil-DNA glycosylase treatment, all cDNA underwent a first 18-cycle PCR with the universal primers M1SS and BC2_uni_R. The source study handled its data this way. For normalization, 1 million high-quality reads, each with a distinct molecular identifier, were randomly selected from each sample. Reads with shared molecular identifiers were discarded instead of being binned into consensus sequences. CDR3 identification, clonotype clustering and error correction used MiTCR with a Q25 quality threshold and the strictest error-elimination algorithm. A nonparametric unseen species model with Euler transformation was used to estimate lower-bound total TCR beta diversity. TCRdb's own reprocessing of the public reads used fastp at Q25 and MiXCR and kept productive beta chains. Records with the same CDR3 protein are collapsed into one entry carrying the most frequent genes and DNA. These V and J calls derive from TCRdb rather than the authors' analysis. The sample table holds hundreds of thousands of distinct CDR3 sequences, of which under 25% were seen once. The top ten clones comprise 3% to 4.5% of the sample.

The full study reports these points: Because profiling used bulk unsorted PBMCs, naive and antigen-experienced compartments could not be compared conclusively. Estimates of total diversity from one million sequenced T cells were regarded as lower bounds and underestimates. The CMV infection status of donors was not known, potentially confounding age-related changes in expanded clonotypes. Compared with the aged group, more naive CD4+ T cells, fewer expanded clones and increased TCR diversity were shown by the long-lived group, suggesting age selection. A strong correlation was found between observed TCR beta diversity and the percentage of naive T cells measured by flow cytometry. Observed TCR beta diversity per million T cells fell roughly linearly with age, and a significant reduction was already apparent by age around 40.

This clonotype appeared a few times. Its cognate antigen has yet to be identified. One end of the junction fails to match germline, which may point to a read error. Systemically healthy Caucasian individuals from Russia, about 38 in total and aged about 6 to 95 years, were included as donors. Each donor gave 8 to 10 milliliters of peripheral blood, drawn into EDTA-treated Vacutainer tubes. Ficoll-Paque density-gradient centrifugation was used to isolate PBMCs, with at least 7 million obtained per sample. Total RNA was extracted from PBMCs with Trizol reagent, with at least 5 micrograms obtained per sample. The percentages of naive CD45RAhigh/CD27high T cells were determined by flow cytometry on a PBMC aliquot from every donor.

The specimen was blood. The chain was built from TRBV12-3 or TRBV12-4 and TRBJ2-5; the D gene is possibly TRBD2, with 7 bases matching. The receptor's source is a man aged 65 to 85 in good health. The CDR3 region has the sequence CASSGGGGREPQYF. The nucleotide sequence is TGTGCCAGCTCTGGAGGGGGGGGTCGAGAGCCCCAGTACTTC.